These 30 T cell receptor beta chains originate from one sample sequenced in a study of cytomegalovirus exposure and HLA in healthy donors. Primers: 60 Vbeta forward and 13 Jbeta reverse. Some clones are missing from TCRdb's copy, which holds only in-frame ones; the method was immunoSEQ multiplex PCR. The repertoire holds fewer than 250,000 clones, with over 65% as singletons. Sample: PBMCs. These receptors originate from a man between 18 and 29 years old in good health and CMV-seronegative.

This sequence joins TRBV19 and TRBJ1-1, with D uncertain. The CDR3 spans 14 residues. Deletions cut 7 bases from V and 4 bases from J, with 16 bases between. Germline V gene data show CDR1 as LNHDA and CDR2 as SQIVND (reference sequence). Here the CDR3 reads CASKEVSASTEAFF. The CDR3 DNA reads TGTGCCAGTAAGGAAGTATCAGCTAGCACTGAAGCTTTCTTT.

The V and J genes are TRBV25-1 and TRBJ2-5; D remains unclear. Between the trimmed V and J ends, which lost 5 bases and 2 bases, there was a span of 9 bases. Per germline, CDR1 MGHDK and CDR2 SYGVNS. There are 13 residues in the CDR3. CDR3 region: CASSSGPQETQYF. For the CDR3, the DNA is TGTGCCAGCAGTTCGGGTCCGCAAGAGACCCAGTACTTC.

The chain joins TRBV5-4 to TRBJ2-7, with D perhaps TRBD2 (5 bases). Between the trimmed V and J ends, which lost 10 bases and 6 bases, there was a span of 20 bases. The CDR3 is 13 residues long. Germline CDR1 is SGHNT and CDR2 is YYREEE (reference sequence). CDR3: CARRTRNFCEQYF. As DNA, the CDR3 is TGTGCCCGACGAACTAGGAACTTCTGCGAGCAGTACTTC. The full variable domain, its missing parts supplied by reference TRBV5-4 and TRBJ2-7, is ETGVTQSPTHLIKTRGQQVTLRCSSQSGHNTVSWYQQALGQGPQFIFQYYREEENGRGNFPPRFSGLQFPNYSSELNVNALELDDSALYLCARRTRNFCEQYFGPGTRLTVT.

J is TRBJ1-5 and V is TRBV7-9; D not certain. Trimming shortened V by 7 bases and J by 0 bases, and 13 bases separated the two germline ends. This CDR3 spans 15 amino acids. The germline V gene has CDR1 SEHNR and CDR2 FQNEAQ (reference sequence). In DNA, the CDR3 is TGTGCCAGCACCGATAGTTCATATAGCAATCAGCCCCAGCATTTT. It yields the protein CASTDSSYSNQPQHF.

The chain carries TRBV28 and TRBJ1-5, with no clear D. The CDR3 totals 15 residues. CDR1 MDHEN and CDR2 SYDVKM come from the germline V gene. Trimming took off 3 bases at V and 0 bases at J, with 9 bases between the two ends. CDR3 DNA: TGTGCCAGCAGTTTCTCCTACTATAGCAATCAGCCCCAGCATTTT. It codes for CASSFSYYSNQPQHF.

The chain has TRBV7-6 and TRBJ1-1, with a possible D match to TRBD1 (6 bases). Trimming removed 1 base at V and 7 bases at J, with 10 bases between. In germline, CDR1 is SGHVS, CDR2 FNYEAQ. This CDR3 has 13 amino acids. The DNA for the CDR3 is TGTGCCAGCAGCTTAGTCAGGGGACGTGAAGCTTTCTTT. Protein: CASSLVRGREAFF.

V and J are TRBV15 and TRBJ2-7, with 8 bases lining up with TRBD2. The germline V gene has CDR1 LNHNV and CDR2 YYDKDF (reference sequence). CDR3 length: 14 residues. V was pared by 1 base and J by 3 bases, with 2 bases of the junction left unmatched. The CDR3 spells CATSRGAGVYEQYF. Written as DNA, the CDR3 is TGTGCCACCAGCAGAGGAGCGGGAGTCTACGAGCAGTACTTC.

The V and J genes are TRBV2 and TRBJ2-4, with 8 bases fitting TRBD2. Unmatched junction bases numbered 9, after V lost 8 bases and J lost 0 bases. Germline V gives CDR1 SNHLY, CDR2 FYNNEI. This CDR3 is 16 amino acids long. In nucleotides, the CDR3 is TGTGCCAGCTGGGAGGGGAGCGGGAGAGCCAAAAACATTCAGTACTTC. This translates into CASWEGSGRAKNIQYF.

J is TRBJ2-7 and V is TRBV4-1; 8 bases align to TRBD1. The CDR3 is 16 amino acids. Per germline, CDR1 MGHRA and CDR2 YSYEKL. J gave up 5 bases and V 0 bases, and 9 bases lay outside the gene matches. This CDR3 is CASSQEGWDRTHEQYF. CDR3 sequence (DNA): TGCGCCAGCAGCCAAGAAGGGTGGGACAGGACCCACGAGCAGTACTTC.

This clone was detected a few times. The CDR3 loop is CASSSQGREGRGELFF. The CDR3 DNA reads TGTGCCAGCAGCTCCCAGGGACGGGAGGGTAGAGGGGAGCTGTTTTTT. This sequence joins TRBV7-8 and TRBJ2-2; 8 bases are a match to TRBD2. J was trimmed by 8 bases and V by 4 bases; bases with no gene match: 12. CDR3 size: 16 residues. The germline CDR1 and CDR2 sequences are SGHVS and FQNEAQ.

The chain uses TRBV5-1 and TRBJ2-7, with no clear D. This CDR3 has 16 residues. Germline assignment: CDR1 SGHRS and CDR2 YFSETQ. V shed 0 bases and J shed 0 bases, with 13 bases lying between them. This CDR3 is CASSLASEKNSYEQYF. The CDR3 coding sequence is TGCGCCAGCAGCTTGGCGTCAGAAAAAAACTCCTACGAGCAGTACTTC.

J is TRBJ2-1 and V is TRBV6-6, with 10 bases that match TRBD1. Germline V gene lookup returns CDR1 MNHNY and CDR2 SVGAGI (reference sequence). CDR3 length: 15 residues. J gave up 8 bases and V 5 bases, and 9 bases lay outside the gene matches. The CDR3 region is CASSGDRGFGDEQFF. The CDR3 nucleotides are TGTGCCAGCAGTGGGGACAGGGGTTTTGGCGATGAGCAGTTCTTC.

CDR3 in amino acids: CASSFPGGDEQYF. The DNA for the CDR3 is TGTGCCAGCAGCTTCCCAGGGGGAGACGAGCAGTACTTC. The V gene is TRBV11-2, the J gene TRBJ2-7; 7 bases are a match to TRBD1. The CDR3 loop spans 13 amino acids. J gave up 5 bases and V 3 bases, and 4 bases lay outside the gene matches. Germline CDR1 SGHAT, CDR2 FQNNGV.

The V call is TRBV9, the J call TRBJ2-3; 9 positions agree with TRBD2. The junction had 7 bases not matched to a gene; V was cut back by 0 bases and J by 2 bases. Per germline, CDR1 SGDLS and CDR2 YYNGEE. The CDR3 extends over 17 amino acids. CDR3 amino acids: CASSVGASGTLTDTQYF. The CDR3 DNA reads TGTGCCAGCAGCGTAGGGGCTAGCGGGACCCTCACAGATACGCAGTATTTT.

This clone has more than one count but fewer than ten. The rearrangement joins TRBV19 to TRBJ2-1; D remains ambiguous. In germline, CDR1 is LNHDA, CDR2 SQIVND (reference sequence). Trimming left V 4 bases short and J 8 bases short, with 12 bases between. CDR3 length equals 13 residues. As DNA, the CDR3 is TGTGCCAGTAGTACTTCTAGTCTCGATGAGCAGTTCTTC. Residues: CASSTSSLDEQFF.

V and J are TRBV5-1 and TRBJ1-6, with 10 bases identical to TRBD1. This CDR3 has 16 residues. The germline CDR1 and CDR2 sequences are SGHRS and YFSETQ. Trimming took 7 bases from V and 10 from J; bases not matched to a gene: 14. The CDR3 here is CASRPGDRGASSPLHF. The CDR3 DNA reads TGCGCCAGCCGCCCGGGGGACAGGGGCGCGAGCTCACCCCTCCACTTT.

The CDR3 region is CASRTTVNYGYTF. The CDR3 region has the DNA TGTGCCAGCAGGACGACAGTTAACTATGGCTACACCTTC. V usage is TRBV28 and J usage is TRBJ1-2, with a weak D call TRBD1 (5 bases). Germline loops: CDR1 MDHEN, CDR2 SYDVKM. This CDR3 is built from 13 residues. V lost 6 bases and J 1 base, leaving 9 bases between the germline ends.

This clone was seen only a few times. The chain is built from TRBV6-1 and TRBJ2-6; tentatively, D is TRBD1 (6 bases). V gave up 3 bases and J gave up 1 base, with 16 bases separating them. This CDR3 contains 18 residues. Germline CDR1 is MNHNS and CDR2 is SASEGT. The CDR3 region is CASSDGTKGLSGANVLTF. CDR3 nucleotides: TGTGCCAGCAGTGATGGGACAAAAGGACTTTCTGGGGCCAACGTCCTGACTTTC.

The chain employs TRBV5-4 and TRBJ1-4, with TRBD1 matching 7 bases. The germline V gene has CDR1 SGHNT and CDR2 YYREEE (reference sequence). The CDR3 covers 13 residues. Germline trimming cut 2 bases from V and 7 bases from J; bases unmatched to any gene: 2. In DNA form, the CDR3 reads TGTGCCAGCAGCTTCGACAGGGCTGAAAAACTGTTTTTT. Translation: CASSFDRAEKLFF. The whole variable domain, remainder taken from reference TRBV5-4 and TRBJ1-4, is ETGVTQSPTHLIKTRGQQVTLRCSSQSGHNTVSWYQQALGQGPQFIFQYYREEENGRGNFPPRFSGLQFPNYSSELNVNALELDDSALYLCASSFDRAEKLFFGSGTQLSVL.

This clone was found a few times. The rearrangement links TRBV6-1 to TRBJ2-5, with 8 positions matching TRBD1. TRBJ2-7 matches the DNA end more closely, so the J call is doubtful. Germline V gene sequence: CDR1 MNHNS, CDR2 SASEGT. The CDR3 is 15 residues long. The chain's CDR3 is CASSRGTGHTYEQYF. CDR3 nucleotides: TGTGCCAGCAGCCGGGGGACAGGACATACCTACGAGCAGTACTTC.

The genes are TRBV30 and TRBJ1-1; 7 bases are a match to TRBD1. The CDR3 runs 13 residues. Trimming cost V 5 bases and J 3 bases; bases outside gene matches: 6. Germline V lookup: CDR1 GTSNPN, CDR2 SVGIG (reference sequence). The CDR3 region is CAWDKGADTEAFF. CDR3 in DNA: TGTGCCTGGGATAAGGGGGCTGACACTGAAGCTTTCTTT. The entire variable domain, with the rest obtained from reference TRBV30 and TRBJ1-1, is as follows: SQTIHQWPATLVQPVGSPLSLECTVEGTSNPNLYWYRQAAGRGLQLLFYSVGIGQISSEVPQNLSASRPQDRQFILSSKKLLLSDSGFYLCAWDKGADTEAFFGQGTRLTVV.

This clone was observed a handful of times. The J gene is TRBJ2-1, the V gene TRBV7-3; 14 nucleotides match TRBD2. The CDR3 is 15 amino acids. J was trimmed by 9 bases and V by 2 bases; bases with no gene match: 3. The germline V gene has CDR1 SGHTA and CDR2 FQGTGA. CDR3 DNA: TGTGCCAGCAGCTTAGATGGGACTAGCGGGAGTGAGCAGTTCTTC. Residues: CASSLDGTSGSEQFF.

The J gene is TRBJ1-4, the V gene TRBV7-9, with D tentatively TRBD1 (5 bases). Germline values: CDR1 SEHNR, CDR2 FQNEAQ (reference sequence). There are 15 residues in the CDR3. Trimming pared 5 bases from V and 9 bases from J, leaving 19 bases between. Written as DNA, the CDR3 is TGTGCCAGCAGCCCAAGCGGGGCGGCCTCCCAAAAACTGTTTTTT. Translation gives CASSPSGAASQKLFF.

V is TRBV19 and J is TRBJ2-7; weak D call: TRBD1 (6 bases). Per the germline V gene, CDR1 is LNHDA and CDR2 is SQIVND (reference sequence). The CDR3 loop spans 14 amino acids. Trimming stripped 4 bases from V and 3 bases from J, with 13 bases between. This chain's CDR3 is CASSTSTDSYEQYF. Written as DNA, the CDR3 is TGTGCCAGTAGTACCTCGACGGACAGCTACGAGCAGTACTTC.

The CDR3 sequence: CASSAPGGYSNQPQHF. The CDR3, as DNA: TGTGCCAGCAGTGCCCCTGGAGGTTATAGCAATCAGCCCCAGCATTTT. This chain joins TRBV6-1 and TRBJ1-5; no definite D call. The CDR3 spans 16 residues. Trimming pared 4 bases from V and 0 bases from J, leaving 13 bases between. Germline CDR1 is MNHNS and CDR2 is SASEGT.

Concerning this clone itself: Other DNA sequences in the sample encode the same CDR3. The V call is TRBV18, the J call TRBJ2-1, with D maybe TRBD1 (6 bases). Germline CDR1 reads KGHSH; CDR2 reads LQKENI. The V end was cut by 3 bases, the J end by 7 bases, with 10 bases between. This CDR3 comprises 13 residues. The CDR3 sequence: CASSPLRGNEQFF. In DNA, the CDR3 is TGTGCCAGCTCACCTCTCAGGGGAAATGAGCAGTTCTTC.

CDR3 protein: CASSTQGPEAFF. The CDR3 DNA is TGTGCCAGCAGCACACAGGGGCCTGAAGCTTTCTTT. The chain is built from TRBV21-1 and TRBJ1-1; the DNA was not compared with TRBD1, the D call given in the table. TRBV21-1 is described as a pseudogene. The CDR3 sequence is 12 residues long.

Only a few counts were recorded for this clone. This rearrangement joins TRBV4-1 to TRBJ1-2; D remains ambiguous. Between the trimmed V and J ends, which lost 2 bases and 1 base, there was a span of 14 bases. Germline assignment: CDR1 MGHRA and CDR2 YSYEKL. This CDR3 comprises 16 residues. The CDR3 nucleotides read TGCGCCAGCAGCCAACCCAAGGATCGGGTTAACTATGGCTACACCTTC. Translated: CASSQPKDRVNYGYTF.

The rearrangement uses TRBV2 and TRBJ2-1, with TRBD2 identical over 13 bases. V shed 7 bases and J 13 bases; nucleotides not matched to a gene: 7. The germline V gene has CDR1 SNHLY and CDR2 FYNNEI. This CDR3 is built from 13 residues. Here the CDR3 DNA reads TGTGCCAGCACCGGACTAGCGGGGGCCAAACAGTTCTTC. It yields the protein CASTGLAGAKQFF. Full variable domain (remainder filled in from reference TRBV2 and TRBJ2-1): EPEVTQTPSHQVTQMGQEVILRCVPISNHLYFYWYRQILGQKVEFLVSFYNNEISEKSEIFDDQFSVERPDGSNFTLKIRSTKLEDSAMYFCASTGLAGAKQFFGPGTRLTVL.

The chain combines TRBV7-3 with TRBJ2-3, with 9 bases aligning to TRBD2. Trimming removed 2 bases from V and 1 base from J; junction bases left unmatched: 1. The CDR3 sequence is 15 residues long. CDR1 is SGHTA, CDR2 FQGTGA, per germline. CDR3 in amino acids: CASSLQRGGTDTQYF. The CDR3, as DNA: TGTGCCAGCAGCTTACAGCGGGGGGGCACAGATACGCAGTATTTT.